What follows describes a single TCR beta chain. Its antigen is unknown. No base quality information exists; no much larger clone differs at one position. The entry originates in a study of blood T cell repertoires in COVID-19 (dated by TCRdb to the early 2020s). General notes on the study: Samples covering the acute and convalescent phases of COVID-19 were provided by collaborators in the United States, Italy and Spain. The material from the prospective study consisted of cDNA or gDNA derived from T cells, B-cell-depleted T cells, or PBMCs. The repertoires were made available in a free public database intended to serve as a resource for research on the immune response to SARS-CoV-2. The sample metadata nearly always contained a de-identified subject ID, COVID-19 status, age in years and sex. The samples were drawn from two sources: the first 160 participants of the ongoing ImmuneRACE study, and 1,200 or so subjects contributed by 6 global collaborators. Deeply sampled blood TCRbeta repertoires from subjects exposed to, actively infected with, or recovered from COVID-19 were included in the dataset. Where available, HLA class I and class II types were taken from metadata supplied by the sample provider and were not determined by assay-based typing. Broad study findings and their caveats: The quantity of clinical and demographic metadata differed by source and by participant and was supplied without curation.

TCRbeta CDR3 regions were amplified from genomic DNA by means of the immunoSEQ Assay, a bias-controlled multiplex PCR. In the authors' own workflow: Nucleated cell counts per sample were estimated from amplification of reference gene primers within the assay. To quantify the absolute abundance of each unique TCRbeta CDR3 rearrangement, sequence reads were collapsed and filtered. For each sample, productive Simpson clonality was calculated as the square root of Simpson's diversity index across productive rearrangements. TCRdb limited this immuneACCESS table to in-frame rearrangements with V and J called. A share of clones is missing; checked studies link under half to unresolved V genes, and the rest is unexplained. V and J calls and clone size are given by that table; D and trimming were obtained from the DNA. This sample is represented by approximately 92,000 clones; approximately 81% of them were singletons. The top ten hold roughly 4.1% of the sample.

V has 5 bases trimmed and J has 8 bases trimmed; junction bases matching no gene number 14. Including cysteine and phenylalanine, the CDR3 has 15 amino acids. The only DNA kept is the CDR3, 45 bases in frame from the first base. From the germline V gene, CDR1 is MNHEY and CDR2 is SVGAGI. Whole blood was collected in K2EDTA tubes by collaborating institutions according to the institutions' own protocols. Collaborator samples were shipped for TCRbeta analysis as frozen whole blood, isolated PBMCs, or DNA extracted from either sample type. Recombination linked TRBV6-5 to TRBJ1-2, and 7 bases in between align with TRBD1. Sample: peripheral blood. This sequence was found in a man aged 55 to 70 with acute or convalescent COVID-19. In nucleotide form, the sequence is TGTGCCAGCAGTCCCACGACAGGGCCCTCTTGGGGCTACACCTTC. Its protein product is CASSPTTGPSWGYTF.